Listed below are T cell receptor beta chains from one sample, sequenced in a study of cytotoxic CD8 clonotypes in ibrutinib-treated CLL. Libraries were prepared by immunoSEQ multiplex PCR; TCRdb keeps only in-frame clonotypes and omits some of them. The repertoire holds over 130,000 clones, with more than 70% as singletons. The source material was PBMCs, sampled after 36 months of ibrutinib treatment. These receptors all come from a human donor with chronic lymphocytic leukemia. The CDR3 runs from the conserved cysteine through the conserved F or W. Fields, in order: clone size, D gene, V gene, J gene, CDR3 DNA, CDR3 protein. A D gene is named only where the DNA matches it firmly. Rows give clone size only sometimes, using once, few, many, or a class for an expanded clone.

NA	NA	TRBV5-1	TRBJ2-3	TGCGCCAGCAGCGTCCGGGACACTAGCACAGATACGCAGTATTTT	CASSVRDTSTDTQYF
few	NA	TRBV30	TRBJ2-7	TGTGCCTGGAGTTCCCTAGCCTACGAGCAGTACTTC	CAWSSLAYEQYF
NA	NA	TRBV27	TRBJ1-2	TGTGCCAGCAGGGGGACACTAGCTAACTATGGCTACACCTTC	CASRGTLANYGYTF
once	TRBD1	TRBV18	TRBJ1-1	TGTGCCAGCTCACCACTGGGACAGGGAGTCGGAGCTTTCTTT	CASSPLGQGVGAFF
NA	TRBD2	TRBV6-1	TRBJ2-1	TGTGCCAGCAGTGCGACAGGGAGACGACTAGCGGGAGTGGGTGAGCAGTTCTTC	CASSATGRRLAGVGEQFF
NA	NA	TRBV11-2	TRBJ2-7	TGTGCCAGCAGCTTAGTTAGCATGGGAAACTCCTACGAGCAGTACTTC	CASSLVSMGNSYEQYF
NA	NA	TRBV2	TRBJ1-6	TGTGCCAGCAGGGCCGGGATTCACGGGTCACCCCTCCACTTT	CASRAGIHGSPLHF
NA	NA	TRBV6-5	TRBJ1-1	TGTGCCAGCAGTTACCGTCACGGGCCCCCTGAAGCTTTCTTT	CASSYRHGPPEAFF
NA	TRBD1	TRBV5-1	TRBJ2-5	TGCGCCAGCAGCAATTACAGGGGGCGCGGGGAGACCCAGTACTTC	CASSNYRGRGETQYF
NA	NA	TRBV7-8	TRBJ2-7	TGTGCCAGCAGCCCTAACAGGGTTTACGACTTATTACAACCCTACGAGCAGTACTTC	CASSPNRVYDLLQPYEQYF
NA	TRBD2	TRBV19	TRBJ2-7	TGTGCCAGTAGTATACTCCCGACTAGCGGGGGCTTCTCCTACGAGCAGTACTTC	CASSILPTSGGFSYEQYF
NA	NA	TRBV7-6	TRBJ1-1	TGTGCCAGCAGCTTAAGGGAGGGCACTGAAGCTTTCTTT	CASSLREGTEAFF
NA	NA	TRBV5-1	TRBJ1-2	TGCGCCACCACCCCCACACAGGGTAGCTATGGCTACACCTTC	CATTPTQGSYGYTF
few	TRBD1	TRBV4-2	TRBJ1-2	TGTGCCAGCAGCCACGCCGGGACAGGGAACTATGGCTACACCTTC	CASSHAGTGNYGYTF
NA	NA	TRBV10-3	TRBJ2-5	TGTGCCATCAGTGAGTCAGGGTGGGAAGAGACCCAGTACTTC	CAISESGWEETQYF
NA	NA	TRBV10-2	TRBJ1-1	TGCGCCAGCAGTGGAGGAGGAGGGAACACTGAAGCTTTCTTT	CASSGGGGNTEAFF
NA	NA	TRBV7-3	TRBJ2-7	TGTGCCAGCAGTCGCAATCCCGGATACGAGCAGTACTTC	CASSRNPGYEQYF
NA	NA	TRBV18	TRBJ2-5	TGTGCCAGCTCACCAAGGCCTTCTCCCGCAGAGACCCAGTACTTC	CASSPRPSPAETQYF
NA	TRBD2	TRBV29-1	TRBJ2-1	TGCAGCGTTGAATCCTTAGCGGGGGGGCCGAAGGTGCAGTTCTTC	CSVESLAGGPKVQFF
many	NA	TRBV28	TRBJ2-1	TGTGCCAGCAGTTCCGGACAGACCAACTACAATGAGCAGTTCTTC	CASSSGQTNYNEQFF
NA	TRBD1	TRBV9	TRBJ1-1	TGTGCCAGCAGCGAGGGGACAGGATTGAACACTGAAGCTTTCTTT	CASSEGTGLNTEAFF
NA	NA	TRBV6-5	TRBJ1-2	TGTGCCAGCAGTTACCTCGACGGACAATCTTTCTATGGCTACACCTTC	CASSYLDGQSFYGYTF
NA	TRBD2	TRBV7-9	TRBJ2-5	TGTGCCAGCAGCTTAGTGACTAGCGGGTCCCGAAGAAGGGAGACCCAGTACTTC	CASSLVTSGSRRRETQYF
NA	NA	TRBV25-1	TRBJ2-7	TGTGCCAGCAGTGATGAGGGGGTGCACTACGAGCAGTACTTC	CASSDEGVHYEQYF
NA	NA	TRBV27	TRBJ1-3	TGTGCCAGCAGTACCTTAAGGGGCTCTGGAAACACCATATATTTT	CASSTLRGSGNTIYF
NA	NA	TRBV7-9	TRBJ1-2	TGTGCCAGCACCCCCTCAGGCGGAGACCGCTATGGCTACACCTTC	CASTPSGGDRYGYTF
once	NA	TRBV28	TRBJ2-7	TGTGCCAGCAGGGAAACAGGGTCCTACGAGCAGTACTTC	CASRETGSYEQYF
many	TRBD2	TRBV5-4	TRBJ2-1	TGTGCCAGCAGCCGCGAGGCTAGCGGGGAGTTCAATGAGCAGTTCTTC	CASSREASGEFNEQFF
NA	NA	TRBV19	TRBJ1-5	TGTGCCAGTAGTATTGGGGCAGGCCCTAATCAGCCCCAGCATTTT	CASSIGAGPNQPQHF
NA	NA	TRBV12-5	TRBJ1-1	TGTGCTAGTGGTTTTAAAAAGGCCCTCCAGGGAGACACTGAAGCTTTCTTT	CASGFKKALQGDTEAFF
NA	NA	TRBV19	TRBJ1-1	TGTGCCAGTAGTATGGACGGTGAAGCTTTCTTT	CASSMDGEAFF
NA	NA	TRBV5-1	TRBJ1-2	TGCGCCAGCAGCTTGGACTACGCCGGGACTAACTATGGCTACACCTTC	CASSLDYAGTNYGYTF
few	TRBD1	TRBV18	TRBJ1-1	TGTGCCAGCTCACCACAGGGGGCAGACACTGAAGCTTTCTTT	CASSPQGADTEAFF
NA	TRBD1	TRBV30	TRBJ1-2	TGTGCCTGGAGTACTTATACAGGGGCCCGCTACACCTTC	CAWSTYTGARYTF
NA	NA	TRBV5-8	TRBJ1-2	TGTGCCAGCAGCTTAGGACCGATTAACTATGGCTACACCTTC	CASSLGPINYGYTF
NA	NA	TRBV9	TRBJ2-7	TGTGCCAGCAGCGTGGGTGGCCGTCACAACTACGAGCAGTACTTC	CASSVGGRHNYEQYF
NA	NA	TRBV27	TRBJ2-3	TGTGCCAGCAGTCAGGACCGGGACAGCACAGATACGCAGTATTTT	CASSQDRDSTDTQYF
NA	NA	TRBV27	TRBJ1-2	TGTGCCAGCAGTTCCCCGGGGGGTGGCTACACCTTC	CASSSPGGGYTF
NA	TRBD1	TRBV9	TRBJ1-1	TGTGCCAGCAGTACCTCCCCCCGGGACAGGGGGGTGGGCACTGAAGCTTTCTTT	CASSTSPRDRGVGTEAFF
NA	NA	TRBV9	TRBJ2-5	TGTGCCAGCAGCGTAGAAAACCAAGAGACCCAGTACTTC	CASSVENQETQYF
NA	NA	TRBV10-1	TRBJ2-5	TGCGCCAGCAGTGAGTCTTATCGGGGGCAAGAGACCCAGTACTTC	CASSESYRGQETQYF
NA	TRBD1	TRBV10-3	TRBJ1-1	TGTGCCATCAGGGACAGGGAAAGGGCTGAAGCTTTCTTT	CAIRDRERAEAFF
NA	TRBD1	TRBV5-8	TRBJ2-2	TGTGCCAGCAGCCCGCGGACAGGGAGGAACACCGGGGAGCTGTTTTTT	CASSPRTGRNTGELFF
NA	TRBD1	TRBV19	TRBJ1-1	TGTGCCAGTAGTATGGGGACAGGGGGTTTCTCTGAAGCTTTCTTT	CASSMGTGGFSEAFF
NA	NA	TRBV7-9	TRBJ1-3	TGTGCCAGCAGCTTAGTAGCAGAAGTAGGAAACACCATATATTTT	CASSLVAEVGNTIYF
NA	NA	TRBV27	TRBJ2-2	TGTGCCAGCAGTTGGGAGAGGGCCGGGGAGCTGTTTTTT	CASSWERAGELFF
NA	NA	TRBV19	TRBJ1-4	TGTGCCAGTAGTACCTCGGGATTCTTTAATGAAAAACTGTTTTTT	CASSTSGFFNEKLFF
NA	NA	TRBV6-1	TRBJ2-1	TGTGCCAGCAGTGAAGCGCAATGGACTGGCAATGAGCAGTTCTTC	CASSEAQWTGNEQFF
NA	NA	TRBV28	TRBJ2-7	TGTGCCAGCAGTGGGAACAGGTACCCCTACGAGCAGTACTTC	CASSGNRYPYEQYF
NA	NA	TRBV9	TRBJ1-3	TGTGCCAGCAGCGAGACCGGGATCGGAAACACCATATATTTT	CASSETGIGNTIYF
NA	TRBD1	TRBV13	TRBJ2-7	TGTGCCAGCAGCTTTGAAGGGGGCGCCTACGAGCAGTACTTC	CASSFEGGAYEQYF
few	NA	TRBV10-2	TRBJ1-2	TGCGCCAGCGGCGGACCGCGAAGTTACAGCTACACCTTC	CASGGPRSYSYTF
NA	NA	TRBV6-6	TRBJ2-7	TGTGCCAGCAGCGGACCCGGACCTTTCTACGAGCAGTACTTC	CASSGPGPFYEQYF